These 7 T cell receptor beta chains came from one sample sequenced in a study of cytotoxic CD8 clonotypes in ibrutinib-treated CLL. Clones were read by immunoSEQ multiplex PCR, and TCRdb kept only the in-frame ones, dropping some. Here the sample spans 15,000 to 20,000 clones, roughly four fifths being singletons. This specimen was PBMCs, taken before ibrutinib treatment. These TCRs come from a human donor with chronic lymphocytic leukemia.

The rearrangement links TRBV28 to TRBJ2-5; D not resolved. Trimming pared 7 bases from V and 7 bases from J, leaving 31 bases between. Germline assignment: CDR1 MDHEN and CDR2 SYDVKM. The CDR3 totals 18 residues. The CDR3 loop is CASKPRLWAEIGLLTQYF. Written as DNA, the CDR3 is TGTGCCAGCAAACCTAGGTTGTGGGCGGAGATCGGATTGTTGACCCAGTACTTC.

The chain is built from TRBV4-2 and TRBJ1-1; D not resolved. Germline V gene sequence: CDR1 LGHNA, CDR2 YNFKEQ. This CDR3 is built from 15 residues. Trimming shortened V by 0 bases and J by 5 bases, and 13 bases separated the two germline ends. The CDR3 DNA reads as TGTGCCAGCAGCCAAGAAGTCGGTAGGTTTACTGAAGCTTTCTTT. This gives the protein CASSQEVGRFTEAFF.

This chain joins TRBV5-6 and TRBJ2-7; 12 positions match TRBD1. V dropped 4 bases and J dropped 4; count of bases not matched to a gene: 6. The CDR3 is 15 amino acids. Germline lookup yields CDR1 SGHDT and CDR2 YYEEEE. Here the CDR3 reads CASSPGTGGRYEQYF. The CDR3 DNA reads as TGTGCCAGCAGCCCCGGGACAGGGGGCCGGTACGAGCAGTACTTC.

The count of this clone is one. The chain links TRBV30 to TRBJ1-2, with D unclear. There are 13 residues in the CDR3. In germline, CDR1 is GTSNPN, CDR2 SVGIG (reference sequence). V dropped 0 bases and J dropped 6 bases, with 11 bases sitting between them. The CDR3 DNA reads as TGTGCCTGGAGTGTACGATGGGAGAATGGCTACACCTTC. Its protein product is CAWSVRWENGYTF.

The CDR3 DNA sequence: TGTGCCAGCAGCCCCCAGGGGGCGAGCTACGAGCAGTACTTC. The encoded protein is CASSPQGASYEQYF. V gene TRBV7-3 combines with J gene TRBJ2-7, with 8 bases that match TRBD1. The CDR3 length is 14 residues. With V trimmed by 5 bases and J by 3 bases, 6 bases remained unmatched. Germline CDR1 and CDR2: SGHTA and FQGTGA.

The sample holds a few counts of this clone. J is TRBJ2-1 and V is TRBV6-4, with a possible D match to TRBD2 (6 bases). The CDR3 consists of 14 residues. Germline V gene data show CDR1 as MRHNA and CDR2 as SNTAGT. The V gene lost 0 bases and the J gene lost 10 bases, with 13 bases spanning the gap. For the CDR3, the DNA is TGTGCCAGCAGTGACTCTGTGGAGGGCAAAGAGCAGTTCTTC. Translation: CASSDSVEGKEQFF.

The genes are TRBV11-2 and TRBJ2-1; D gene unclear. Trimming left V 2 bases short and J 9 bases short, with 8 bases between. The CDR3 runs 12 residues. The germline V gene has CDR1 SGHAT and CDR2 FQNNGV. CDR3 nucleotide sequence: TGTGCCAGCAGCTTAAGCCAGGTTGAGCAGTTCTTC. Protein product: CASSLSQVEQFF.